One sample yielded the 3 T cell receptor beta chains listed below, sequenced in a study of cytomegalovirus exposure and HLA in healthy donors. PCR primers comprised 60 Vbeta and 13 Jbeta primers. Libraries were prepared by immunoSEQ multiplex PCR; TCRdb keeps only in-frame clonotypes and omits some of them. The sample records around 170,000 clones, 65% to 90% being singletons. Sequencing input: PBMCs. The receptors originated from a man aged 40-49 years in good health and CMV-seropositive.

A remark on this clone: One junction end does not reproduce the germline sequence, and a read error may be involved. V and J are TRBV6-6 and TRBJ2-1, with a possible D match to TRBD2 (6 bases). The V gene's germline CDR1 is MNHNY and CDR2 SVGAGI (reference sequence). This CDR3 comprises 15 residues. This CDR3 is CAGSSPGGINNEQFF. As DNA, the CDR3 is TGTGCCGGCAGTTCCCCTGGGGGGATCAACAATGAGCAGTTCTTC.

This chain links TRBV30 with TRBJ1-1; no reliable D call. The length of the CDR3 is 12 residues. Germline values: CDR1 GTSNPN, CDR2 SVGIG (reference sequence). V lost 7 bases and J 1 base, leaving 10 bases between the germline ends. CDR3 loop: CAFERGNTEAFF. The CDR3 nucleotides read TGTGCCTTTGAACGGGGGAACACTGAAGCTTTCTTT.

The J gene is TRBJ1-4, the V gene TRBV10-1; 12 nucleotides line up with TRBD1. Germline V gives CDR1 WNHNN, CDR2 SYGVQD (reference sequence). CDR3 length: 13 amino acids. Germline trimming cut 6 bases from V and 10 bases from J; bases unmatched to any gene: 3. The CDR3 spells CASRGDRGLKLFF. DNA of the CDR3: TGCGCCAGCAGGGGGGACAGGGGGCTAAAACTGTTTTTT.